The entry below describes one T cell receptor beta chain. What it binds is unknown. The sample is drawn from a study of blood T cells in healthy people across ages. Findings of the study overall: Among long-lived donors, naive CD4+ cells were more numerous and diversity higher than in aged donors.

The J segment lost 0 bases and the V segment lost 0 bases, leaving 9 bases of the junction unmatched. The germline gives CDR1 SGDLS, CDR2 YYNGEE. The CDR3 consists of 18 residues. Alongside a J-beta primer mix, a sample-barcoded 5' primer served in a second PCR lasting about 7 to 12 cycles. TCRdb redid the calling of the 5' RACE reads with MiXCR, one entry per CDR3 protein. The sample has approximately 850,000 distinct CDR3 sequences, 55% to 75% seen once. The TCR was taken from a man aged 30-40 years in good health. Source material: blood. This chain links TRBV9 with TRBJ2-1, with 7 nucleotides matching TRBD2. In DNA, the CDR3 is TGTGCCAGCAGCGTAGATATCCTTGGCGGGGGCTCCTACAATGAGCAGTTCTTC. Protein: CASSVDILGGGSYNEQFF.